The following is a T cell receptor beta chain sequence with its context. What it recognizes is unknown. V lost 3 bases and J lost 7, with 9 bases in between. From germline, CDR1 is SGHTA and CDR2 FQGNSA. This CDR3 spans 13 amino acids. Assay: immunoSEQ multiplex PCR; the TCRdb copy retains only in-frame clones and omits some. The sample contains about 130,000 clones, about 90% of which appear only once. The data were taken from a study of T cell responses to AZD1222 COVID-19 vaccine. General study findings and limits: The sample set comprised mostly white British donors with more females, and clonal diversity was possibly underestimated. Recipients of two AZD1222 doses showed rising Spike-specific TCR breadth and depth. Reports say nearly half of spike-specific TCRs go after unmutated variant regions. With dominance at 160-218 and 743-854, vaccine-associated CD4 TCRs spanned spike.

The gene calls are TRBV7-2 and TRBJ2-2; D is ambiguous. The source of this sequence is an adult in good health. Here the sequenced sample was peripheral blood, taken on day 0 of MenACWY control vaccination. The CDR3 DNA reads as TGTGCCAGCAGCTTCCAGAGATACGGGGAGCTGTTTTTT. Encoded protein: CASSFQRYGELFF.